The clone carrying this T cell receptor beta chain has a single count. The antigen remains undetermined. The data belong to a study of T cell repertoires in cytomegalovirus infection. About the research overall: The authors used CMV epitopes that were HLA-C-restricted (recently identified) and HLA-B-restricted (well studied). Public TCR beta signatures marked donors with CMV infection and the matching HLA.

TCRdb re-derived calls from the reads in MiXCR, one entry per CDR3 protein. Of fewer than 650,000 distinct CDR3 sequences listed, 40% are singletons. CDR3 length equals 15 residues. V lost 6 bases to trimming and J lost 4 bases; unmatched junction nucleotides: 10. The study's findings and limits: Cumulative public TCR beta family frequency identified CMV carriers with the relevant HLA. In two of eight donors, the top clonotype was HLA-C-restricted CMV-specific.

The chain is built from TRBV12-3 or TRBV12-4 and TRBJ2-3; TRBD2 matches 7 bases. The source of this sequence is a human donor in good health (CMV status not recorded). Some clones in this sample may be carry-over from other donors' samples. The specimen was cultured PBMCs, collected from culture after CMV antigen stimulation. The CDR3 DNA follows: TGTGCCAGCAGCGGGAAGAGCGGGATCGCAGATACGCAGTATTTT. As protein: CASSGKSGIADTQYF.